This T cell receptor (beta chain) was documented in a study of OX40 agonist ivuxolimab in advanced cancers. Whole-study context: There were three patients with partial responses, one having hepatocellular carcinoma and two cutaneous melanoma.

This CDR3 contains 12 residues. V lost 4 bases to trimming and J lost 5 bases, with 11 bases between them. Germline CDR1 and CDR2: SQVTM and ANQGSEA. Study results and limitations: More expanded clones were found, on average, in CD8+ than in CD4+ T cells.

A word on this clone: Its specificity is not known.

The table came from immunoSEQ multiplex PCR; TCRdb's copy has only in-frame clones and leaves some out. The sample shows more than 55,000 clones, roughly 89% of them seen only once. This receptor was obtained from an adult with an advanced solid tumor such as melanoma, head and neck, liver or kidney cancer. This sample comprised CD4+ or CD8+ T cells sorted from blood, obtained in a trial of the OX40 agonist ivuxolimab. V usage is TRBV29-1 and J usage is TRBJ1-1; no definite D call. The CDR3 region is CSVVRRRTEAFF. In DNA form, the CDR3 reads TGCAGCGTTGTGAGAAGGCGTACTGAAGCTTTCTTT.